The clone carrying this TCR beta chain came up a few times. Assay: immunoSEQ multiplex PCR; the TCRdb copy retains only in-frame clones and omits some. Here the sample spans about 180,000 clones, about four fifths being singletons. The data were obtained in a study of blood T cell repertoires in COVID-19. Across the whole study: The cDNA or gDNA used as material had been derived from T cells, B-cell-depleted T cells, or PBMCs.

Trimming removed 6 bases from V and 4 bases from J, with 15 bases in between. The CDR3 sequence is 13 residues long. The germline CDR1 and CDR2 sequences are SQVTM and ANQGSEA. The sequence derives from a woman in her sixties with COVID-19, enrolled during active disease. The chain joins TRBV29-1 to TRBJ1-2; D is undetermined. Sequencing was done on a sample of peripheral blood. The chain's CDR3 is CSVRTGTSYGYTF. CDR3 in DNA: TGCAGCGTCCGGACTGGTACTTCCTATGGCTACACCTTC.